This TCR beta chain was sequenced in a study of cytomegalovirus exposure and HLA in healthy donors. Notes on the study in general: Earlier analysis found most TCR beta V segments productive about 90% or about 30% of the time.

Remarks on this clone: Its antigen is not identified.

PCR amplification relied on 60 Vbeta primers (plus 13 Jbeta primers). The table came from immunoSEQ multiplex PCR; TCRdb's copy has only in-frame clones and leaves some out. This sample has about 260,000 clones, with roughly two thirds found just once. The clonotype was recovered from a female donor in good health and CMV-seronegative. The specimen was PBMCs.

CDR3 sequence (DNA): TGCGCCAGCAGCCTCGGAGGGGAAAACTATGGCTACACCTTC. Protein product: CASSLGGENYGYTF. The chain combines TRBV4-1 with TRBJ1-2, with D possibly matching TRBD1 (5 bases). Germline-derived CDR1 and CDR2 are MGHRA and YSYEKL. The V end was cut by 4 bases, the J end by 2 bases, with 11 bases between. This CDR3 has 14 residues.